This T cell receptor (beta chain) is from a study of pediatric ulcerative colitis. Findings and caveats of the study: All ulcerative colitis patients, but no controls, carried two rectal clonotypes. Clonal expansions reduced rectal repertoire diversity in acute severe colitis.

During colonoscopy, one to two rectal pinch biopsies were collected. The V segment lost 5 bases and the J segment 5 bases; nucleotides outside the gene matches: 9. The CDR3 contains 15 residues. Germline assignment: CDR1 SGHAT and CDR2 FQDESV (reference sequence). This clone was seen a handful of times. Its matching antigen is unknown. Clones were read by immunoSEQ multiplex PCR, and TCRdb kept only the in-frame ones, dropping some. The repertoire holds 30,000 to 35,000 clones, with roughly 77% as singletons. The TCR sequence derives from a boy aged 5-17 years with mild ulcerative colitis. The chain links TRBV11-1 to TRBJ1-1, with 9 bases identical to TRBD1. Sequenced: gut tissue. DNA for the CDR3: TGTGCCAGCAGCCGACAACTACAGGGGGCGACTGAAGCTTTCTTT. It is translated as CASSRQLQGATEAFF.